Listed here are 28 T cell receptor beta chains from one sample, sequenced in a study of blood T cell repertoires in COVID-19. The method was immunoSEQ multiplex PCR; TCRdb's version includes in-frame clones alone and lacks a portion of them. The sample carries fewer than 95,000 clones, about two thirds recorded once. The specimen sequenced was peripheral blood. Source of these receptors: a woman of 80 years or more with acute or convalescent COVID-19.

The rearrangement joins TRBV5-5 to TRBJ2-7; D unclear. Germline values: CDR1 SGHKS, CDR2 YYEKEE (reference sequence). The CDR3 is 14 residues long. Trimming took 0 bases from V and 1 from J, leaving 8 bases between them. The CDR3 loop reads CASSLVMSSYEQYF. In DNA, the CDR3 is TGTGCCAGCAGCTTGGTGATGAGTTCCTACGAGCAGTACTTC.

The chain carries TRBV10-3 and TRBJ2-1, with TRBD2 matching 8 bases. The CDR3 length is 14 residues. CDR1 ENHRY and CDR2 SYGVKD come from the germline V gene. The V gene end was trimmed by 4 bases and the J gene end by 6 bases; junction bases not matched to a gene: 5. This chain's CDR3 is CAISVERGSNEQFF. CDR3 nucleotides: TGTGCCATCAGTGTCGAGCGGGGGTCCAATGAGCAGTTCTTC.

The V call is TRBV7-9, the J call TRBJ1-2, with 9 bases fitting TRBD1. Germline V CDR1 and CDR2: SEHNR, FQNEAQ (reference sequence). The CDR3 is made up of 13 amino acids. The V gene end was trimmed by 7 bases and the J gene end by 4 bases; junction bases not matched to a gene: 4. The CDR3 spells CASIGTGTYGYTF. Written as DNA, the CDR3 is TGTGCCAGCATCGGGACAGGGACCTATGGCTACACCTTC.

This chain links TRBV6-5 with TRBJ1-1, with D possibly matching TRBD1 (6 bases). CDR1 is MNHEY and CDR2 is SVGAGI in the germline V gene. CDR3 size: 15 residues. V was trimmed by 5 bases and J by 4 bases, leaving 17 bases between them. The CDR3 is CASSTFRGRGTEAFF. CDR3 coding DNA: TGTGCCAGCAGTACTTTCAGGGGCCGGGGCACTGAAGCTTTCTTT.

This rearrangement joins TRBV10-2 to TRBJ1-5; D is possibly TRBD1 (6 bases). The germline gives CDR1 WSHSY, CDR2 SAAADI. This CDR3 comprises 15 residues. V was trimmed by 6 bases and J by 6 bases, leaving 18 bases between them. As DNA, the CDR3 is TGCGCCAGCAGGACATCCGCAGGGGAGAGTCAGCCCCAGCATTTT. It is translated as CASRTSAGESQPQHF.

The rearrangement links TRBV9 to TRBJ2-5; 14 positions agree with TRBD2. In germline, CDR1 is SGDLS, CDR2 YYNGEE. The V and J ends lost 4 bases and 0 bases, in that order; junction bases with no gene match: 5. The CDR3 has 17 amino acids. CDR3 sequence: CASSLGTSGGYQETQYF. CDR3 DNA: TGTGCCAGCAGCCTCGGGACTAGCGGGGGATACCAAGAGACCCAGTACTTC.

This clone was found a few times. The V call is TRBV7-6, the J call TRBJ1-2, with 9 bases lining up with TRBD1. There are 15 residues in the CDR3. V dropped 5 bases and J dropped 6; count of bases not matched to a gene: 10. Germline CDR1 and CDR2: SGHVS and FNYEAQ. The CDR3 DNA sequence: TGTGCCAGCAGCCCCGGAGACAGGGGGTGGAATGGCTACACCTTC. Translating it yields CASSPGDRGWNGYTF.

J is TRBJ1-1 and V is TRBV10-3, with D possibly being TRBD1 (5 bases). Trimming took 2 bases from V and 1 from J, leaving 5 bases between them. Germline V lookup: CDR1 ENHRY, CDR2 SYGVKD. This CDR3 has 13 residues. The CDR3: CAISEDRNTEAFF. DNA of the CDR3: TGTGCCATCAGTGAGGACAGGAACACTGAAGCTTTCTTT.

The V and J genes are TRBV5-1 and TRBJ1-6; 7 bases are a match to TRBD1. The CDR3 loop spans 17 amino acids. J lost 5 bases, V lost 4 bases, and 12 bases had no gene match. Germline CDR1 SGHRS, CDR2 YFSETQ. In nucleotides, the CDR3 is TGCGCCAGCAGCCTTAAACGGACAGGAGTTAATAATTCACCCCTCCACTTT. Protein: CASSLKRTGVNNSPLHF.

This clone was detected only a few times. The J gene is TRBJ1-6, the V gene TRBV2; D is possibly TRBD1 (5 bases). Germline V gene lookup returns CDR1 SNHLY and CDR2 FYNNEI. This CDR3 spans 12 amino acids. V dropped 11 bases and J dropped 9 bases, with 14 bases sitting between them. The CDR3 DNA follows: TGTGCCCTTAGTTCCGGGGGTTCACCCCTCCACTTT. Translation: CALSSGGSPLHF.

The V and J genes are TRBV5-1 and TRBJ1-2; 7 bases agree with TRBD1. Germline V CDR1 and CDR2: SGHRS, YFSETQ. The junction had 10 bases not matched to a gene; V was cut back by 0 bases and J by 8 bases. The CDR3 sequence is 15 residues long. This CDR3 is CASSLAGGQSLGYTF. The CDR3 coding sequence is TGCGCCAGCAGCTTGGCCGGGGGACAGTCCTTGGGCTACACCTTC. Supplemented by reference TRBV5-1 and TRBJ1-2, the full variable domain reads KAGVTQTPRYLIKTRGQQVTLSCSPISGHRSVSWYQQTPGQGLQFLFEYFSETQRNKGNFPGRFSGRQFSNSRSEMNVSTLELGDSALYLCASSLAGGQSLGYTFGSGTRLTVV.

The genes are TRBV3-1 (or the pseudogene TRBV3-2) and TRBJ1-2; D might be TRBD1 (6 bases). This CDR3 contains 17 residues. Trimming took off 0 bases at V and 7 bases at J, with 21 bases between the two ends. Germline V lookup: CDR1 LGHDT, CDR2 YNNKEL (reference sequence). CDR3 nucleotides: TGTGCCAGCAGCCAAGACGCCTACAGGGCTACTTATCGTGGCTACACCTTC. Translation gives CASSQDAYRATYRGYTF.

The chain links TRBV15 to TRBJ2-7, with D perhaps matching TRBD2 (6 bases). Trimming pared 0 bases from V and 3 bases from J, leaving 15 bases between. CDR3 length equals 16 residues. CDR1 and CDR2 from the germline V gene are LNHNV and YYDKDF (reference sequence). The CDR3 reads CATSRDGGTGSYEQYF. CDR3 bases: TGTGCCACCAGCAGAGACGGGGGTACGGGGAGCTACGAGCAGTACTTC.

V and J are TRBV6-5 and TRBJ1-2; TRBD1 aligns across 8 bases. Per germline, CDR1 MNHEY and CDR2 SVGAGI. This CDR3 has 14 amino acids. V lost 4 bases and J lost 7; bases outside the gene matches: 8. CDR3 in amino acids: CASSWTGKVAGYTF. Here the CDR3 DNA reads TGTGCCAGCAGTTGGACAGGGAAGGTCGCTGGCTACACCTTC.

The chain uses TRBV6-5 and TRBJ2-4; 8 nucleotides match TRBD1. The length of the CDR3 is 14 residues. Germline CDR1 MNHEY, CDR2 SVGAGI. Losses at the gene ends were 9 bases for V and 7 bases for J; bases not matched to a gene: 11. In DNA, the CDR3 is TGTGCCAGGGGGGTGGGGACAGGAGGGAACATTCAGTACTTC. Translating it yields CARGVGTGGNIQYF.

The gene calls are TRBV19 and TRBJ1-6; 7 bases are shared with TRBD1. Per germline, CDR1 LNHDA and CDR2 SQIVND (reference sequence). There are 15 residues in the CDR3. Unmatched junction bases numbered 4, after V lost 6 bases and J lost 2 bases. The CDR3 sequence is CASRQGLAYNSPLHF. The DNA of the CDR3 is TGTGCCAGTAGACAGGGGCTCGCCTATAATTCACCCCTCCACTTT.

J is TRBJ2-1 and V is TRBV7-2, with TRBD2 as a possible D gene (6 bases). CDR1 is SGHTA, CDR2 FQGNSA, per germline. V lost 2 bases, J lost 2 bases, and 19 bases lay in between. The CDR3 spans 18 residues. In DNA, the CDR3 is TGTGCCAGCAGCTTACATGGGGCCGGGACTGTGGCCTACAATGAGCAGTTCTTC. This sequence encodes CASSLHGAGTVAYNEQFF.

The chain uses TRBV21-1 and TRBJ2-1; the listed D gene, TRBD1, was not tested against the DNA. TRBV21-1 counts as a pseudogene. CDR3 size: 13 residues. The CDR3 sequence: CASSKDSRLEQFF. The CDR3 nucleotides are TGTGCCAGCAGCAAAGACAGCCGTCTAGAGCAGTTCTTC.

This clone occurred many times. The CDR3 coding sequence is TGTGCCAGCAGCTCACTCACGACAGGGACCTATGGCTACACCTTC. Translated: CASSSLTTGTYGYTF. This chain joins TRBV6-5 and TRBJ1-2; 7 bases fit TRBD1. The CDR3 spans 15 residues. Per germline, CDR1 MNHEY and CDR2 SVGAGI. V gave up 6 bases and J gave up 4 bases; unmatched junction bases: 11.

This clone has more than one count but fewer than ten. This chain connects TRBV6-1 to TRBJ1-5; 10 nucleotides line up with TRBD1. Germline assignment: CDR1 MNHNS and CDR2 SASEGT. V lost 3 bases and J lost 7; bases outside the gene matches: 6. This CDR3 region has 15 residues. The CDR3 coding sequence is TGTGCCAGCAGTGATGAGACAGGGGGCATACAGCCCCAGCATTTT. It codes for CASSDETGGIQPQHF.

V and J are TRBV3-1 (or the pseudogene TRBV3-2) and TRBJ1-5; no reliable D call. The CDR3 totals 16 residues. Germline CDR1 is LGHDT and CDR2 is YNNKEL (reference sequence). V lost 3 bases to trimming and J lost 1 base, with 13 bases between them. The chain's CDR3 is CASSHSHGGSNQPQHF. The CDR3 bases are TGTGCCAGCAGCCACTCGCATGGCGGGAGCAATCAGCCCCAGCATTTT.

The V gene is TRBV6-5, the J gene TRBJ2-2, with TRBD1 matching over 7 bases. The CDR3 spans 13 residues. The germline V gene encodes CDR1 MNHEY and CDR2 SVGAGI. V shed 5 bases and J 6 bases; nucleotides not matched to a gene: 3. In DNA form, the CDR3 reads TGTGCCAGCAGTCGACAGGGTTCCGGGGAGCTGTTTTTT. It translates to CASSRQGSGELFF.

This rearrangement joins TRBV6-1 to TRBJ1-4, with D possibly matching TRBD1 (5 bases). CDR1 is MNHNS and CDR2 is SASEGT in the germline V gene. This CDR3 has 17 amino acids. Trimming pared 3 bases from V and 4 bases from J, leaving 18 bases between. The chain's CDR3 is CASSDLSRRGLNEKLFF. The CDR3 nucleotides are TGTGCCAGCAGTGATCTGTCTAGGAGGGGCCTTAATGAAAAACTGTTTTTT.

This clone was found a few times. The chain recombines TRBV28 with TRBJ1-2; 8 positions agree with TRBD1. Unmatched junction bases numbered 11, after V lost 7 bases and J lost 7 bases. CDR1 is MDHEN, CDR2 SYDVKM, per germline. This CDR3 region has 14 residues. The DNA of the CDR3 is TGTGCCAGCACTATCGGACAGGGAGTTCGTGGCTACACCTTC. This translates into CASTIGQGVRGYTF.

The J gene is TRBJ2-7, the V gene TRBV4-3; D possibly corresponds to TRBD2 (6 bases). V was cut by 0 bases and J by 5 bases, with 14 bases left in between. Germline loops: CDR1 LGHNA, CDR2 YSLEER. The CDR3 runs to 15 residues. The CDR3 nucleotides are TGCGCCAGCAGCCAAGAACTCCTAGCGAGGAACGAGCAGTACTTC. Residues: CASSQELLARNEQYF.

The V and J genes are TRBV14 and TRBJ2-4; 7 bases are shared with TRBD1. V trimming: 5 bases; J trimming: 3 bases; junction bases outside the gene matches: 7. The CDR3 has 15 residues. Germline CDR1 reads SGHDN; CDR2 reads FVKESK. The CDR3 reads CASSATGVGKNIQYF. The CDR3 DNA reads as TGTGCCAGCAGCGCAACAGGGGTCGGCAAAAACATTCAGTACTTC.

The chain joins TRBV11-2 to TRBJ1-1, with D maybe TRBD1 (5 bases). The CDR3 runs 12 residues. V lost 4 bases to trimming and J lost 4 bases, with 7 bases between them. Germline CDR1 is SGHAT and CDR2 is FQNNGV. CDR3 amino acids: CASSSDSTEAFF. The CDR3 region has the DNA TGTGCCAGCAGCTCTGACAGCACTGAAGCTTTCTTT.

The chain recombines TRBV2 with TRBJ2-3; 7 bases map to TRBD2. From germline, CDR1 is SNHLY and CDR2 FYNNEI. The CDR3 extends over 16 amino acids. V lost 8 bases to trimming and J lost 1 base; unmatched junction nucleotides: 12. The CDR3 here is CASFRKRGEGTDTQYF. CDR3 sequence (DNA): TGTGCCAGCTTCCGAAAGCGGGGAGAGGGCACAGATACGCAGTATTTT.